The sequence of this TCR beta chain was determined in a study of CD8 T cells in Susac syndrome. V was pared by 4 bases and J by 6 bases, with 4 bases of the junction left unmatched. Germline V CDR1 and CDR2: SGHRS, YFSETQ. The CDR3 loop spans 14 amino acids. The authors reverse transcribed roughly 0.5 to 1 ug RNA with random hexamers. TCRdb processed the immunoSEQ multiplex PCR reads anew with MiXCR; each CDR3 protein has one entry. The table includes 100,000 or so distinct CDR3 sequences, about 93% detected once. This clonotype originated in a human donor in good health. What was sequenced was CD4+ T cells from PBMCs. The gene calls are TRBV5-1 and TRBJ2-1; 10 bases map to TRBD1. CDR3 sequence: CASSHRTGGNEQFF. The DNA of the CDR3 is TGCGCCAGCAGCCACCGGACAGGGGGCAATGAGCAGTTCTTC. The full variable domain, completed using reference TRBV5-1 and TRBJ2-1, is KAGVTQTPRYLIKTRGQQVTLSCSPISGHRSVSWYQQTPGQGLQFLFEYFSETQRNKGNFPGRFSGRQFSNSRSEMNVSTLELGDSALYLCASSHRTGGNEQFFGPGTRLTVL.